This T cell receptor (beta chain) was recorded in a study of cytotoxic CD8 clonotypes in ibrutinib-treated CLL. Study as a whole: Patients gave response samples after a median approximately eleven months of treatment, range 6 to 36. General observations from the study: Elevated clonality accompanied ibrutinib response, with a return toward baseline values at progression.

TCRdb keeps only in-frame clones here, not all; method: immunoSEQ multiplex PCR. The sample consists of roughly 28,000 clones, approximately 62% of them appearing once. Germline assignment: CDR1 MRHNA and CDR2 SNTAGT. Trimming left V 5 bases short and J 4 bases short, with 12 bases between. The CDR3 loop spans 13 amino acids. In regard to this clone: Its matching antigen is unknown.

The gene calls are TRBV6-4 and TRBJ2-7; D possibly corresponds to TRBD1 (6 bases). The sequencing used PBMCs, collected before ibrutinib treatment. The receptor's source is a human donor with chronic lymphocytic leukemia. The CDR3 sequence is CASSPWTVYEQYF. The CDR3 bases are TGTGCCAGCAGTCCTTGGACAGTTTACGAGCAGTACTTC.